This T cell receptor beta chain stems from a study of regulatory T cells in long-lasting Graves disease. Time point specified: newly diagnosed GD, antithyroid drugs for less than 3 months. There was RNA extracted from PBMCs, and the TCR library was made from it. As to this clonotype: The CDR3 does not end in the conserved phenylalanine or tryptophan, so this is likely a read error.

The authors built TCR beta libraries using iRepertoire HTBI primers and Arm-PCR of CDR3 regions. TCRdb reanalysed the multiplex PCR reads using MiXCR and keeps one entry per CDR3 protein. The sample has 400,000 to 500,000 distinct CDR3 sequences; around 15% are singletons. Per the germline V gene, CDR1 is SGHRS and CDR2 is YFSETQ. J gave up 0 bases and V 3 bases, and 2 bases lay outside the gene matches. The length of the CDR3 is 17 residues. These sequences were also reported in another study, on T cells in Graves' hyperthyroidism and ophthalmopathy.

This receptor was obtained from a woman between 50 and 59 years old with Graves disease. The chain combines TRBV5-1 with TRBJ2-1; 14 bases map to TRBD2. The material sequenced was peripheral blood mononuclear cells (PBMCs), taken at new diagnosis, from a patient treated with antithyroid drugs. CDR3 bases: TGCGCCAGCAGCTGGGGGACTAGCGGGAGCTCCTACAATGAGCAGTTCTTA. This translates into CASSWGTSGSSYNEQFL.